Described below is a single TCR beta chain sequence and its context. What it binds is not known. Compared with germline, one end of the junction differs, possibly owing to a read error. This entry comes from a study of T cell repertoires in cytomegalovirus infection. Germline V CDR1 and CDR2: LGHNT, FRNRAP. CDR3 length: 13 amino acids. Each CDR3 protein is one row after TCRdb ran MiXCR on the reads. Of around 430,000 distinct CDR3 sequences in the sample, approximately 40% are singletons; the top ten hold about 39%. The material sequenced was cultured PBMCs, taken from culture after CMV antigen stimulation. The TCR was taken from a human donor in good health (CMV status not recorded). Some clones in this sample may be carry-over from other donors' samples. The chain carries TRBV12-5 and TRBJ2-3; either TRBD1 or TRBD2 may fit D (5 bases each). The CDR3 is CASGLVTGTPHSF. The CDR3 bases are TGTGCTAGTGGTTTGGTGACCGGGACCCCCCACTCTTTT. The variable domain in full, with the rest retrieved from reference TRBV12-5 and TRBJ2-3, is DARVTQTPRHKVTEMGQEVTMRCQPILGHNTVFWYRQTMMQGLELLAYFRNRAPLDDSGMPKDRFSAEMPDATLATLKIQPSEPRDSAVYFCASGLVTGTPHSFGPGTRLTVL.